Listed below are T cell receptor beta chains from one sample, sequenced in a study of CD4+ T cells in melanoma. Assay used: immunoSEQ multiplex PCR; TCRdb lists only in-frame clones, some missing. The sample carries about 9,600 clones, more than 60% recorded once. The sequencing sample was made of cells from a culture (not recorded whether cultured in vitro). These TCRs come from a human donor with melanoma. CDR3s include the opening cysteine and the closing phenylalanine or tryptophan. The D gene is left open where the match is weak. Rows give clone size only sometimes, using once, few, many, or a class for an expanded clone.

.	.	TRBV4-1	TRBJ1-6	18	TGCGCCAGCAGCCACGCCTATAATAGCGGCGGGTCAGGTTCACCCCTCCACTTT	CASSHAYNSGGSGSPLHF
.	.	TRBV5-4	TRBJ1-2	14	TGTGCCAGCAGCTTGGCAACGGGGATGAAGGGCTACACCTTC	CASSLATGMKGYTF
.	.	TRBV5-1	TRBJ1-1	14	TGCGCCAGCAGCCCGGGGTCGCGGTACACTGAAGCTTTCTTT	CASSPGSRYTEAFF
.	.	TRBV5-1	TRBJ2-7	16	TGCGCCAGCAGCTTGGGGACAGCCGAGAGCTCCTACGAGCAGTACTTC	CASSLGTAESSYEQYF
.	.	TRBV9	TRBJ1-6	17	TGTGCCAGCAGCAAGCAAGGGGCAGGACGGTATAATTCACCCCTCCACTTT	CASSKQGAGRYNSPLHF
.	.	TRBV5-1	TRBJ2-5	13	TGCGCCAGCAGCTTGGAGCCTCAAGAGACCCAGTACTTC	CASSLEPQETQYF
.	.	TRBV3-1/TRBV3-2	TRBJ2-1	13	TGTGCCAGCAGCCTCTTTGACGGGGGTGAGCAGTTCTTC	CASSLFDGGEQFF
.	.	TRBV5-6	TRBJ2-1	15	TGTGCCAGCAGCTTTGAACAGAAAGATTACAATGAGCAGTTCTTC	CASSFEQKDYNEQFF
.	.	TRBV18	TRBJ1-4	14	TGTGCCAGCTCACCCTACAGGGATGGTGAAAAACTGTTTTTT	CASSPYRDGEKLFF
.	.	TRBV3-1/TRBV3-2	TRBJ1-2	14	TGTGCCAGCAGCCCCCCGGCAGCGGGCTATGGCTACACCTTC	CASSPPAAGYGYTF
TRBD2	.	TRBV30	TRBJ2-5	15	TGTGCCTGGAGACCCGGGACTAGCGGACAAGAGACCCAGTACTTC	CAWRPGTSGQETQYF
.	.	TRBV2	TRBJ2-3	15	TGTGCCAGCCTGGACAGCCTCGCACGGACAGATACGCAGTATTTT	CASLDSLARTDTQYF
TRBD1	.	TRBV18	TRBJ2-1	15	TGTGCCAGCTCCTCCCAACAGGGGGCGCGGAATGAGCAGTTCTTC	CASSSQQGARNEQFF
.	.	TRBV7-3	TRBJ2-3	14	TGTGCCAGCAGCTTGGGACGCAGCACAGATACGCAGTATTTT	CASSLGRSTDTQYF
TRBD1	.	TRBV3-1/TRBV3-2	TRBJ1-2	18	TGTGCCAGCAGCCATTTTTCCACCTCCGGGACAGGGGCCCGTGGCTACACCTTC	CASSHFSTSGTGARGYTF
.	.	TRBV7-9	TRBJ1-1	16	TGTGCCAGCGCCCGGGAACCGGCGCGGGGGGACACTGAAGCTTTCTTT	CASAREPARGDTEAFF
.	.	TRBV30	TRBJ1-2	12	TGTGCCTGGGAAGGGGATCGGTATGGCTACACCTTC	CAWEGDRYGYTF
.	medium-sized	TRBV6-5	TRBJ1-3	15	TGTGCCAGCAGTTACACCCGGACCGGAGGAGGCACCATATATTTT	CASSYTRTGGGTIYF
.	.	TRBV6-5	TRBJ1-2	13	TGTGCCAGCAGTCGGAATGGGGGGCCGGGCTACACCTTC	CASSRNGGPGYTF
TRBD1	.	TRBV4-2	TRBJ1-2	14	TGTGCCAGCAGCCAAGAACCAGGGGGAATGGGCTACACCTTC	CASSQEPGGMGYTF
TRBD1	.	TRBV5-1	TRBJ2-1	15	TGCGCCAGCAGCGCATCGACAGGGGCGGTCGGTGAGCAGTTCTTC	CASSASTGAVGEQFF
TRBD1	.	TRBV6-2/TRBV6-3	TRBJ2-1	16	TGTGCCAGCAGTTACGACCAGGACAGGGGAGGCAATGAGCAGTTCTTC	CASSYDQDRGGNEQFF
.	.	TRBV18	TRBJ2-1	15	TGTGCCAGCTCAGCCGGGGGGCCACGCTACAATGAGCAGTTCTTC	CASSAGGPRYNEQFF
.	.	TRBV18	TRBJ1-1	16	TGTGCCAGCTCACCACCAACGAGGGTACTGGGCACTGAAGCTTTCTTT	CASSPPTRVLGTEAFF
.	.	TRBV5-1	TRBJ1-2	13	TGCGCCAGCAGCTTAGACTCAAACGGGGGCTACACCTTC	CASSLDSNGGYTF
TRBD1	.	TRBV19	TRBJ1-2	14	TGTGCCAGTAGTGAGACAGGGGCTCGGGTTGGCTACACCTTC	CASSETGARVGYTF
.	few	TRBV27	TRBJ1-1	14	TGTGCCAGCAGTTTATCTGATCGGAACACTGAAGCTTTCTTT	CASSLSDRNTEAFF
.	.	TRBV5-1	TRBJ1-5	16	TGCGCCAGCAGCTTGGTAGGACCCCCACGTCGTCAGCCCCAGCATTTT	CASSLVGPPRRQPQHF
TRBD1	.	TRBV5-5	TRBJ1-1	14	TGTGCCAGCAGCCAATACAGGGGTCGAACTGAAGCTTTCTTT	CASSQYRGRTEAFF
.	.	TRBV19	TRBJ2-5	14	TGTGCCAGTAGTATGGAAGCCCGCTTCGAGACCCAGTACTTC	CASSMEARFETQYF